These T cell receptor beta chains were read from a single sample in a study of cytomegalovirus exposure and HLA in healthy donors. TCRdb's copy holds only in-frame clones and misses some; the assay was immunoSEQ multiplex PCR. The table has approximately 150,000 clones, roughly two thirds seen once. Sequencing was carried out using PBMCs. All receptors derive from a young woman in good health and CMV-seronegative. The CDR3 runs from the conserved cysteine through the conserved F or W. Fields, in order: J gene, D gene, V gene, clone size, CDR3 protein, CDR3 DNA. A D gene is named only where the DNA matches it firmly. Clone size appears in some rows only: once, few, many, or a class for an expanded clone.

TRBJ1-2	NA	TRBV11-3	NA	CASSAPGDYGYTF	TGTGCCAGCAGCGCCCCAGGGGACTATGGCTACACCTTC
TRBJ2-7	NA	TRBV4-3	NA	CASSQDFPHDGSYEQYF	TGCGCCAGCAGCCAAGATTTCCCACACGATGGGAGCTACGAGCAGTACTTC
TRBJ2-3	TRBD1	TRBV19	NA	CASSGTGGTDTQYF	TGTGCCAGTAGTGGGACAGGGGGAACAGATACGCAGTATTTT
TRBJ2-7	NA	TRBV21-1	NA	CASSKAPPQGTYEQYF	TGTGCCAGCAGCAAAGCCCCCCCCCAGGGAACCTACGAGCAGTACTTC
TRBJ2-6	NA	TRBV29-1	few	CSVQLAGGTGANVLTF	TGCAGCGTGCAGCTGGCAGGGGGGACTGGGGCCAACGTCCTGACTTTC
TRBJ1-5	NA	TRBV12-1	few	CASSFLGTVNQPQHF	TGTGCCAGCAGCTTTTTAGGGACAGTAAATCAGCCCCAGCATTTT
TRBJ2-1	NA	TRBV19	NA	CASSIIGVNNEQFF	TGTGCCAGTAGTATAATCGGGGTAAACAATGAGCAGTTCTTC
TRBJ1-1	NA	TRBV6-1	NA	CASFTTRRNEAFF	TGTGCCAGCTTTACTACACGGCGAAATGAAGCTTTCTTT
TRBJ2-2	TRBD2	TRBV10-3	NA	CAIGGGSSGILLAGELFF	TGTGCCATCGGAGGCGGGTCTAGCGGGATTCTCCTCGCCGGGGAGCTGTTTTTT
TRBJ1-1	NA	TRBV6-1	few	CASSEETGFPEAFF	TGTGCCAGCAGTGAAGAAACAGGGTTCCCTGAAGCTTTCTTT
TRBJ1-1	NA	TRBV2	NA	CASSSDRLNTEAFF	TGTGCCAGCAGTTCGGACAGACTGAACACTGAAGCTTTCTTT
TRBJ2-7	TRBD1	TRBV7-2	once	CASSGGQGATYEQYF	TGTGCCAGCAGCGGTGGACAGGGAGCAACCTACGAGCAGTACTTC
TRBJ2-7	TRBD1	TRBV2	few	CASSERQGAVYEQYF	TGTGCCAGCAGTGAAAGACAGGGGGCAGTCTACGAGCAGTACTTC
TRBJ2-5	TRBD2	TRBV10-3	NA	CAISGASGWETQYF	TGTGCCATCAGTGGGGCTAGCGGCTGGGAGACCCAGTACTTC
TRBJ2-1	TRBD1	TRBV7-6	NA	CASSLGDREVRVVSYNEQFF	TGTGCCAGCAGCTTAGGGGACAGGGAGGTTCGGGTCGTCTCCTACAATGAGCAGTTCTTC
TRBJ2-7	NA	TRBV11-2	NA	CAGRWYEQYF	TGTGCTGGCAGATGGTACGAGCAGTACTTC
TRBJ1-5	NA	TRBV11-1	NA	CASSPGINQPQHF	TGTGCCAGCAGCCCAGGGATTAATCAGCCCCAGCATTTT
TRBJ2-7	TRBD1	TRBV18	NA	CASSLGQGTYEQYF	TGTGCCAGCTCACTAGGACAGGGGACCTACGAGCAGTACTTC
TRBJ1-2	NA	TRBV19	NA	CASNRSGFNYGYTF	TGTGCCAGTAATAGGTCAGGGTTCAACTATGGCTACACCTTC
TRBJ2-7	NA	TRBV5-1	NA	CASSFGGLTYEQYF	TGCGCCAGCAGCTTTGGCGGACTAACCTACGAGCAGTACTTC
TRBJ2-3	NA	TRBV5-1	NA	CASSLIIDSSTDTQYF	TGCGCCAGCAGCTTGATAATCGACAGTAGCACAGATACGCAGTATTTT
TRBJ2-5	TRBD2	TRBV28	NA	CASSPRGGRQTQYF	TGTGCCAGCAGTCCGCGGGGGGGCAGACAGACCCAGTACTTC
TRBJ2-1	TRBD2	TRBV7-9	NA	CASSLGTSLYNEQFF	TGTGCCAGCAGCTTAGGGACTAGCCTTTACAATGAGCAGTTCTTC
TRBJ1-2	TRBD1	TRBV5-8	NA	CASSIDRVYGYTF	TGTGCCAGCAGCATCGACAGGGTTTACGGCTACACCTTC
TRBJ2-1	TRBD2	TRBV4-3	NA	CASSQDRTSGYNEQFF	TGCGCCAGCAGCCAAGATAGGACTAGCGGCTACAATGAGCAGTTCTTC
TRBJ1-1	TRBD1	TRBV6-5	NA	CASTQLQGAYTEAFF	TGTGCCAGCACCCAATTACAGGGGGCGTACACTGAAGCTTTCTTT
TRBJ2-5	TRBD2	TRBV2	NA	CASTRLAGVKETQYF	TGTGCCAGCACTAGACTAGCGGGTGTTAAAGAGACCCAGTACTTC
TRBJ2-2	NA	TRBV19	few	CASRLRDLDTGELFF	TGTGCCAGTAGGCTCCGGGACTTAGACACCGGGGAGCTGTTTTTT
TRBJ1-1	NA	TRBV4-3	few	CASSQDLTGWDTEAFF	TGCGCCAGCAGCCAAGATCTGACAGGATGGGACACTGAAGCTTTCTTT
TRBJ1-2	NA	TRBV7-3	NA	CASSLPRDYGYTF	TGTGCCAGCAGCTTGCCTCGCGACTATGGCTACACCTTC
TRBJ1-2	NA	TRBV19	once	CASRMGHPNYGYTF	TGTGCCAGTAGGATGGGACATCCCAACTATGGCTACACCTTC
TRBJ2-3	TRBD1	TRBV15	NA	CATSGRTGAHFGTDTQYF	TGTGCCACCAGCGGGCGGACAGGGGCGCATTTTGGCACAGATACGCAGTATTTT
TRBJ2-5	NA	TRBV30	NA	CAWGDFKTQYF	TGTGCCTGGGGGGACTTCAAGACCCAGTACTTC
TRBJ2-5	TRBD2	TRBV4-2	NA	CASSQQTSGRETQYF	TGTGCCAGCAGCCAGCAGACTAGCGGTCGAGAGACCCAGTACTTC
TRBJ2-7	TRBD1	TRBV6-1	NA	CASSARQGIGEQYF	TGTGCCAGCAGTGCTCGACAGGGGATCGGCGAGCAGTACTTC
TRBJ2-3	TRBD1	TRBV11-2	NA	CASSLGQGRTDTQYF	TGTGCCAGCAGCTTAGGACAGGGCCGGACAGATACGCAGTATTTT
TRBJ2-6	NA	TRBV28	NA	CASSPLAASGANVLTF	TGTGCCAGCAGTCCCTTAGCCGCCTCTGGGGCCAACGTCCTGACTTTC
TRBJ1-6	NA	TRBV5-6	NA	CASSLAGGVGLHF	TGTGCCAGCAGCTTGGCTGGAGGGGTGGGCCTCCACTTT
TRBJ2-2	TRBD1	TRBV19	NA	CASRTGQGNTGELFF	TGTGCCAGTAGAACGGGACAGGGAAACACCGGGGAGCTGTTTTTT
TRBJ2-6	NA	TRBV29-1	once	CSVAVSSGANVLTF	TGCAGCGTTGCTGTTAGCTCTGGGGCCAACGTCCTGACTTTC
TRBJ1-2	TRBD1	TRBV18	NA	CASSPTGTDGYTF	TGTGCCAGCTCACCAACGGGGACAGATGGCTACACCTTC
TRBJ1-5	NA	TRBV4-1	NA	CASSLFVEQPQHF	TGCGCCAGCAGCCTGTTTGTAGAACAGCCCCAGCATTTT
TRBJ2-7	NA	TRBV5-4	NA	CASSLAGGLSRYEQYF	TGTGCCAGCAGCTTGGCCGGCGGACTCTCGCGTTACGAGCAGTACTTC
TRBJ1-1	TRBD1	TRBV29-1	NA	CSVGAGGSEAFF	TGCAGCGTTGGGGCAGGGGGCTCTGAAGCTTTCTTT
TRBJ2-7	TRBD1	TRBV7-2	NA	CASSFGQGMGEQYF	TGTGCCAGCAGCTTCGGACAGGGTATGGGCGAGCAGTACTTC
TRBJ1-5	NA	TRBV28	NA	CVAAPPYQPQHF	TGTGTCGCGGCACCCCCGTATCAGCCCCAGCATTTT
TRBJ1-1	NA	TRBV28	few	CASSGAAGTEAFF	TGTGCCAGCAGTGGCGCCGCGGGTACTGAAGCTTTCTTT
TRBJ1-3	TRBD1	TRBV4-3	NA	CASSQGTGISGNTIYF	TGCGCCAGCAGCCAAGGGACAGGTATCTCTGGAAACACCATATATTTT
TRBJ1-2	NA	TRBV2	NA	CASSGDQGGGYTF	TGTGCCAGCAGTGGTGACCAGGGCGGCGGCTACACCTTC
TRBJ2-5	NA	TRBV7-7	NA	CASSHQGGLETQYF	TGTGCCAGCAGCCACCAGGGCGGTCTGGAGACCCAGTACTTC
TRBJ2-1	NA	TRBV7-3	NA	CASSSSRYNEQFF	TGTGCCAGCAGCTCCTCCCGCTACAATGAGCAGTTCTTC
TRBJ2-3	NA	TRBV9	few	CASSPLEGDTQYF	TGTGCCAGCAGCCCCTTGGAGGGGGATACGCAGTATTTT
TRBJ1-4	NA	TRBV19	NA	CASSRNRGSLSEKLFF	TGTGCCAGTAGTAGAAACCGCGGGTCCCTGAGTGAAAAACTGTTTTTT
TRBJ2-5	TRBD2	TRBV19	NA	CASRGVLAGAVETQYF	TGTGCCAGTAGGGGGGTACTAGCGGGAGCTGTCGAGACCCAGTACTTC